Below, 19 T cell receptor beta chains from the same sample are listed, as sequenced in a study of T cells after yellow fever vaccination. A single record per CDR3 protein comes from TCRdb applying MiXCR to the 5' RACE reads. The profile shows roughly 190,000 distinct CDR3 sequences, around 10% of them singletons. The specimen was CD8+ T cells sorted from PBMCs, collected 15 days after the yellow fever booster vaccination. The source is a man younger than 35 who received the YFV17D yellow fever vaccine.

The chain recombines TRBV5-5 with TRBJ2-7; 7 bases agree with TRBD2. This CDR3 is built from 14 residues. Germline CDR1 reads SGHKS; CDR2 reads YYEKEE (reference sequence). The V gene end was trimmed by 5 bases and the J gene end by 6 bases; junction bases not matched to a gene: 11. DNA for the CDR3: TGTGCCAGCAGACTCGCGTTATCGGGGGGCGAGCAGTACGTC. This encodes CASRLALSGGEQYV.

This clonotype has more than one count but fewer than ten. The V gene is TRBV10-3, the J gene TRBJ2-7; D remains unclear. Germline V gene data show CDR1 as ENHRY and CDR2 as SYGVKD. The CDR3 extends over 11 amino acids. Trimming stripped 6 bases from V and 4 bases from J, with 7 bases between. The CDR3 DNA reads as TGTGCCATCAGCGGTCAGTACGAGCAGTACTTC. Its protein is CAISGQYEQYF.

The sample holds a few counts of this clonotype. The J gene is TRBJ2-1, the V gene TRBV6-5; tentatively, D is TRBD1 (5 bases). Germline V CDR1 and CDR2: MNHEY, SVGAGI. V was pared by 6 bases and J by 2 bases, with 14 bases between. The CDR3 has 15 residues. This chain's CDR3 is CASRGLGRAYNEQFF. As DNA, the CDR3 is TGTGCCAGCAGGGGGCTTGGCAGGGCCTACAATGAGCAGTTCTTC.

This clonotype was observed a handful of times. The CDR3 is CASKGTAYEQYF. The DNA for the CDR3 is TGCGCCAGCAAGGGGACAGCGTACGAGCAGTACTTC. V usage is TRBV10-2 and J usage is TRBJ2-7, with TRBD1 matching over 7 bases. Unmatched junction bases numbered 4, after V lost 7 bases and J lost 4 bases. Germline lookup yields CDR1 WSHSY and CDR2 SAAADI. The CDR3 is made up of 12 amino acids.

This clonotype turned up a few times. The J gene is TRBJ1-1, the V gene TRBV6-2 or TRBV6-3; the match to TRBD1 covers 8 bases. The J segment lost 2 bases and the V segment lost 0 bases, leaving 5 bases of the junction unmatched. The CDR3 runs 16 residues. Germline loops: CDR1 MNHEY, CDR2 SVGEGT. CDR3 sequence (DNA): TGTGCCAGCAGTTACTCGGACAGGGTAGGAAACACTGAAGCTTTCTTT. Its translation: CASSYSDRVGNTEAFF.

The genes are TRBV5-5 and TRBJ1-2, with 8 bases matching TRBD1. Germline V lookup: CDR1 SGHKS, CDR2 YYEKEE (reference sequence). Trimming at V came to 4 bases and at J to 3 bases, leaving 8 bases not matched to a gene. CDR3 length: 15 amino acids. Written as DNA, the CDR3 is TGTGCCAGCAGCCCAGTGACAGGGGTCTACTATGGCTACACCTTC. Translating gives CASSPVTGVYYGYTF.

At least ten counts were recorded for this clonotype. The chain combines TRBV29-1 with TRBJ1-1; a possible D gene is TRBD1 (5 bases). The V gene lost 7 bases and the J gene lost 0 bases, with 18 bases spanning the gap. CDR3 length: 15 amino acids. In germline, CDR1 is SQVTM, CDR2 ANQGSEA. As DNA, the CDR3 is TGCAGCGGAGTCGGTGGGGCAGACCTGAACACTGAAGCTTTCTTT. Protein sequence: CSGVGGADLNTEAFF.

This chain joins TRBV7-2 and TRBJ2-1, with 7 nucleotides matching TRBD2. Trimming cost V 0 bases and J 2 bases; bases outside gene matches: 7. Germline V gives CDR1 SGHTA, CDR2 FQGNSA. The CDR3 covers 17 residues. The CDR3 nucleotides read TGTGCCAGCAGCTTAGCGCTTGCGGGGGTTACCTACAATGAGCAGTTCTTC. Translation gives CASSLALAGVTYNEQFF.

This clonotype occurred a few times. V and J are TRBV9 and TRBJ2-3; the D gene is possibly TRBD1 (5 bases). Germline CDR1 reads SGDLS; CDR2 reads YYNGEE. The CDR3 is 14 amino acids. V lost 0 bases, J lost 2 bases, and 7 bases lay in between. The CDR3 loop reads CASSVDRNTDTQYF. CDR3 in DNA: TGTGCCAGCAGCGTAGACAGGAACACAGATACGCAGTATTTT. The whole variable domain, filled in from reference TRBV9 and TRBJ2-3, reads DSGVTQTPKHLITATGQRVTLRCSPRSGDLSVYWYQQSLDQGLQFLIQYYNGEERAKGNILERFSAQQFPDLHSELNLSSLELGDSALYFCASSVDRNTDTQYFGPGTRLTVL.

The chain links TRBV24-1 to TRBJ2-2; D possibly uses TRBD1 or TRBD2 (7 bases each). Trimming took off 3 bases at V and 6 bases at J, with 16 bases between the two ends. The CDR3 loop spans 16 amino acids. Germline V gene lookup returns CDR1 KGHDR and CDR2 SFDVKD. CDR3 loop: CATSDLRQGGPGELFF. CDR3 DNA sequence: TGTGCCACCAGTGATCTACGACAGGGAGGGCCCGGGGAGCTGTTTTTT.

In this sample, this clonotype turned up a few times. The rearrangement uses TRBV7-6 and TRBJ2-7, with TRBD1 as a possible D gene (8 bases). CDR1 is SGHVS and CDR2 is FNYEAQ in the germline V gene. V was pared by 1 base and J by 5 bases, with 12 bases between. CDR3 length: 14 amino acids. The CDR3 loop reads CASSLDRGGHEQYF. In nucleotides, the CDR3 is TGTGCCAGCAGCTTAGACAGGGGGGGCCACGAGCAGTACTTC.

V gene TRBV3-1 combines with J gene TRBJ1-2; 10 bases line up with TRBD1. Germline V gene sequence: CDR1 LGHDT, CDR2 YNNKEL (reference sequence). The CDR3 runs to 16 residues. J gave up 0 bases and V 5 bases, and 6 bases lay outside the gene matches. DNA of the CDR3: TGTGCCAGCAGCAGGGAGGGACAGGGGACTAACTATGGCTACACCTTC. Encoded protein: CASSREGQGTNYGYTF.

This clonotype was recorded many times. This chain uses TRBV6-5 with TRBJ1-5, with no clear D. V lost 5 bases to trimming and J lost 0 bases, with 11 bases between them. Germline CDR1 is MNHEY and CDR2 is SVGAGI. This CDR3 spans 15 amino acids. CDR3: CASSTDGYSNQPQHF. In DNA, the CDR3 is TGTGCCAGCAGTACGGACGGGTATAGCAATCAGCCCCAGCATTTT.

The genes are TRBV5-6 and TRBJ1-1; D possibly corresponds to TRBD1 (6 bases). Germline lookup yields CDR1 SGHDT and CDR2 YYEEEE. Trimming took off 4 bases at V and 9 bases at J, with 16 bases between the two ends. The CDR3 length is 13 residues. This CDR3 reads CASSPAGARQAFF. As DNA, the CDR3 is TGTGCCAGCAGCCCCGCGGGGGCAAGACAAGCTTTCTTT.

This chain uses TRBV20-1 with TRBJ2-7, with D possibly called TRBD1 or TRBD2 (5 bases each). The germline CDR1 and CDR2 sequences are DFQATT and SNEGSKA (reference sequence). CDR3 size: 16 residues. Trimming took off 3 bases at V and 1 base at J, with 19 bases between the two ends. The CDR3 DNA reads as TGCAGTGCTAGCAGAGGTAGTTGGGACCGATCCTACGAGCAGTACTTC. Protein sequence: CSASRGSWDRSYEQYF.

This clonotype was counted only a few times. The rearrangement uses TRBV4-1 and TRBJ2-1; tentatively, D is TRBD2 (5 bases). Germline CDR1 reads MGHRA; CDR2 reads YSYEKL. The length of the CDR3 is 13 residues. Trimming shortened V by 4 bases and J by 9 bases, and 13 bases separated the two germline ends. Written as DNA, the CDR3 is TGCGCCAGCAGCCCATCAAGGGCGGGTGAGCAGTTCTTC. Its translation is CASSPSRAGEQFF.

This clonotype was seen only a few times. This chain uses TRBV24-1 with TRBJ2-1, with D possibly matching TRBD2 (5 bases). V was shortened by 9 bases and J by 4 bases, with 15 bases between the two germline ends. The germline V gene encodes CDR1 KGHDR and CDR2 SFDVKD. CDR3 length equals 14 residues. The CDR3 DNA sequence: TGTGCCACCTCGGGTCGGGGTGAATACAATGAGCAGTTCTTC. Its translation: CATSGRGEYNEQFF.

V and J are TRBV4-1 and TRBJ1-1; no reliable D call. Trimming took 1 base from V and 6 from J, leaving 12 bases between them. The CDR3 spans 14 residues. Germline V gene lookup returns CDR1 MGHRA and CDR2 YSYEKL. CDR3 sequence: CASSQVWEGSEAFF. CDR3 DNA: TGCGCCAGCAGCCAAGTATGGGAGGGTTCTGAAGCTTTCTTT.

This clonotype was observed many times. The chain joins TRBV7-2 to TRBJ2-5; D is perhaps TRBD1 (5 bases). The V gene's germline CDR1 is SGHTA and CDR2 FQGNSA. This CDR3 region has 14 residues. V shed 3 bases and J shed 7 bases, with 15 bases lying between them. The CDR3 loop is CASSFGGATGTQYF. CDR3 DNA sequence: TGTGCCAGCAGCTTCGGCGGAGCTACAGGGACCCAGTACTTC.